The source of this T cell receptor (beta chain) is a study of blood T cell repertoires in COVID-19. Study as a whole: Nucleic acid was either cDNA or gDNA, and it came from T cells, B-cell-depleted T cells, or PBMCs.

Germline lookup yields CDR1 SQVTM and CDR2 ANQGSEA. The V segment lost 7 bases and the J segment 2 bases; nucleotides outside the gene matches: 8. The CDR3 runs 14 residues. In the source study's methods: It was from reference gene primer amplification that nucleated cell counts were estimated. Here immunoSEQ multiplex PCR was the method, and the copy in TCRdb shows in-frame clones only, minus some. V, J and clone size are those of that table, while D and trimming were read from the DNA. In the table there are roughly 150,000 clones, around 80% of which are singletons. The material sequenced was peripheral blood. This clonotype was sampled from a man between 60 and 70 years old with acute or convalescent COVID-19. This chain uses TRBV29-1 with TRBJ1-2; 9 bases agree with TRBD1. CDR3 in amino acids: CSANPGQGNYGYTF. The DNA for the CDR3 is TGCAGCGCCAACCCGGGACAGGGCAACTATGGCTACACCTTC.